The clone carrying this TCR beta chain was seen at least ten times. What it recognizes is unknown. One entry per CDR3 protein, called by TCRdb with MiXCR from the 5' RACE reads. This table has about 250,000 distinct CDR3 sequences, roughly a tenth appearing once. The data belong to a study of CD8 T cells in ankylosing spondylitis. Overall study results and limits: There was a TCR beta motif, made of fewer than 10 highly homologous variants, that appeared characteristic of ankylosing spondylitis blood. Matched synovial fluid from ankylosing spondylitis patients was reported to be enriched for disease-linked clones.

Trimming took off 7 bases at V and 6 bases at J, with 10 bases between the two ends. The CDR3 spans 11 residues. Looked up from germline, CDR1 is SQVTM and CDR2 is ANQGSEA. This receptor was taken from a male donor with ankylosing spondylitis or in good health (not recorded which). The J gene is TRBJ2-1, the V gene TRBV29-1; no firm D call. The sequenced sample was blood, either unsorted or a sorted T cell fraction (not recorded which). In DNA, the CDR3 is TGCAGCGGGCAGAGGTCCAATGAGCAGTTCTTC. The encoded protein is CSGQRSNEQFF.